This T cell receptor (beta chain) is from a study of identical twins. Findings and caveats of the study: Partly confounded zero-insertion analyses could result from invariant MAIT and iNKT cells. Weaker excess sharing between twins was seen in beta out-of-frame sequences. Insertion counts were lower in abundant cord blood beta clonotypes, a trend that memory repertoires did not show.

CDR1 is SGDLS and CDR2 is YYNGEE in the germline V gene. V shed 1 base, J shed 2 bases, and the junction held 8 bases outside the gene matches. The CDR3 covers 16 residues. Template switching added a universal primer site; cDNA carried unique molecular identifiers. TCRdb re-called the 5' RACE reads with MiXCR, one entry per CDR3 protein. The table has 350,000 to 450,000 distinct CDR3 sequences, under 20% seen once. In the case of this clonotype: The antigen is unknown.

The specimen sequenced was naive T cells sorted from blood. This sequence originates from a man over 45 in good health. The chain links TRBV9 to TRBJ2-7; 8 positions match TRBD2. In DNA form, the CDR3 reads TGTGCCAGCAGCGTATCTAGTAGCGGGGATCCCTACGAGCAGTACTTC. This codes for CASSVSSSGDPYEQYF. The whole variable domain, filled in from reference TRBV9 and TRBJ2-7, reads DSGVTQTPKHLITATGQRVTLRCSPRSGDLSVYWYQQSLDQGLQFLIQYYNGEERAKGNILERFSAQQFPDLHSELNLSSLELGDSALYFCASSVSSSGDPYEQYFGPGTRLTVT.